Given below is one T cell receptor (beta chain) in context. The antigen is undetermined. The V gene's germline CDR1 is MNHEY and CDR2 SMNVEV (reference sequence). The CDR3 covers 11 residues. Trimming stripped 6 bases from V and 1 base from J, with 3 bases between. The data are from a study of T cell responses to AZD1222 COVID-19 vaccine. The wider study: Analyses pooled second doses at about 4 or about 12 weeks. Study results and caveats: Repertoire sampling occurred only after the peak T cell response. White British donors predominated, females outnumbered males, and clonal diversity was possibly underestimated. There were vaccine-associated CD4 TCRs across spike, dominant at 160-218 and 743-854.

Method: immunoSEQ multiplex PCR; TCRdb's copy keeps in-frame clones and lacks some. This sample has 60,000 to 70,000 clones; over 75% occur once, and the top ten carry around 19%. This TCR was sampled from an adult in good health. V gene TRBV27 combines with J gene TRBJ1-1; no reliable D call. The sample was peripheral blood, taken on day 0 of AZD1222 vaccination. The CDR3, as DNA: TGTGCCAGCAGGGGGAACACTGAAGCTTTCTTT. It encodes CASRGNTEAFF.